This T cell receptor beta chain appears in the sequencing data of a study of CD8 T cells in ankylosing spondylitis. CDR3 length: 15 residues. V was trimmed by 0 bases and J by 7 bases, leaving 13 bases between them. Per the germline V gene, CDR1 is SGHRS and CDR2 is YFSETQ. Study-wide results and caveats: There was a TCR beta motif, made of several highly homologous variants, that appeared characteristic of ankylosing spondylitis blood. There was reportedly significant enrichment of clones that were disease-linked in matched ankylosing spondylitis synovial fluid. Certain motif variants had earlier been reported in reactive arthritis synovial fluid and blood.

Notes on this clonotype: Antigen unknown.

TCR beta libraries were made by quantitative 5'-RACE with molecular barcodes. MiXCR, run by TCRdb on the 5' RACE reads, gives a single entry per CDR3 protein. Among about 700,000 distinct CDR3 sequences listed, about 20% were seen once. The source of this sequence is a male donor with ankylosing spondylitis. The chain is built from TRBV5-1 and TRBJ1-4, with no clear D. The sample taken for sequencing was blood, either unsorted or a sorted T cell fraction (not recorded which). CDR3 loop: CASSLVSNEGEKLFF. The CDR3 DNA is TGCGCCAGCAGCTTGGTGAGCAACGAGGGTGAAAAACTGTTTTTT.